This T cell receptor (beta chain) was observed in a study of CD8 T cells in Susac syndrome. CD8+ and CD4+ T cells from blood underwent TCR beta sequencing. Healthy donors were controls matched for age and sex. Isolation of CD8+ and CD4+ T cells was performed negatively, whereas enrichment of TEMRA cells was done by FACS. This clonotype was counted once. RNA in amounts of about 0.5 to 1 ug was reverse transcribed with random hexamers. Amplification of TCR beta CDR3 used immunoSEQ multiplex PCR across 54 Vbeta and 13 Jbeta. One entry per CDR3 protein results from TCRdb running MiXCR on the immunoSEQ multiplex PCR reads. The data contain approximately 150,000 distinct CDR3 sequences, about 91% of them seen just once; the ten biggest clones take up around 0.087%. Trimming pared 3 bases from V and 1 base from J, leaving 15 bases between. This CDR3 spans 16 amino acids. Looked up from germline, CDR1 is KGHSH and CDR2 is LQKENI.

The chain combines TRBV18 with TRBJ2-5, with D perhaps TRBD1 or TRBD2 (6 bases each). The receptor's source is a human donor in good health. The sequenced sample consisted of CD4+ T cells from PBMCs. This chain's CDR3 is CASSPMDGGGQETQYF. In DNA, the CDR3 is TGTGCCAGCTCACCCATGGACGGAGGGGGCCAAGAGACCCAGTACTTC.